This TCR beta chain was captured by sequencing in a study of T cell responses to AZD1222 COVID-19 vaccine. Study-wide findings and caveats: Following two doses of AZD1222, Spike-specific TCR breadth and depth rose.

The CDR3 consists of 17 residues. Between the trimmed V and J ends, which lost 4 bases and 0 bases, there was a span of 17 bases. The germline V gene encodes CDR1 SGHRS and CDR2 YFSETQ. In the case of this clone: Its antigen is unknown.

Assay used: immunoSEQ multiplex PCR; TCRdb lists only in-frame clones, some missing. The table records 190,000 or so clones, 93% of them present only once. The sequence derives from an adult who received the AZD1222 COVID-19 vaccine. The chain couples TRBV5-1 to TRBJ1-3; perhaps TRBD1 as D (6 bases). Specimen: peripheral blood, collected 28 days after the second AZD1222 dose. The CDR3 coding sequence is TGCGCCAGCAGCCCTGGGACACAACTCATCTCTGGAAACACCATATATTTT. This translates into CASSPGTQLISGNTIYF.